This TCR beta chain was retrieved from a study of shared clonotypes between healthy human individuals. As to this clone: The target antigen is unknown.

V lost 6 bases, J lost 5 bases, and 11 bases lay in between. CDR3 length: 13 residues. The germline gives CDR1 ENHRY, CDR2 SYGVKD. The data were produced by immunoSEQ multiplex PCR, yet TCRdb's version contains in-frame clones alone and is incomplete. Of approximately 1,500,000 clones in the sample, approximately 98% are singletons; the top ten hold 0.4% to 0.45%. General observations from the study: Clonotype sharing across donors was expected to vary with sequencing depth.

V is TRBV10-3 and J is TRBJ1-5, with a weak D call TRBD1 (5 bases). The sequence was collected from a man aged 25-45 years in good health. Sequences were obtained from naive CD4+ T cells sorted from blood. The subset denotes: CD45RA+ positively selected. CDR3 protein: CAIRGDGDQPQHF. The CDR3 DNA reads TGTGCCATCAGGGGGGACGGCGATCAGCCCCAGCATTTT.